This note documents a single T cell receptor (beta chain) sequence. The antigen is not known. The V segment lost 0 bases and the J segment 2 bases; nucleotides outside the gene matches: 4. The germline gives CDR1 LNHNV, CDR2 YYDKDF (reference sequence). This CDR3 is 15 amino acids long. The data were obtained in a study of cytomegalovirus exposure and HLA in healthy donors. Study results and caveats: Because they were indistinguishable, some V segments, including TRBV6-2 and TRBV6-3, were excluded. Earlier analysis found most TCR beta V segments productive about 87% or about 30% of the time. Trimming of TCR beta V- and J-genes showed a link, identified in a later analysis, to a missense DCLRE1C variant. HLA allele associations emerged for about 18,000 TCR beta sequences in a later analysis, at 0.05 false discovery rate.

13 Jbeta primers and 60 Vbeta primers were used for the PCR. Assay used: immunoSEQ multiplex PCR; TCRdb lists only in-frame clones, some missing. Here the sample spans approximately 190,000 clones, almost 70% being singletons. The sequenced material came from PBMCs. The chain combines TRBV15 with TRBJ2-7, with 7 bases aligning to TRBD1. The sequence was obtained from a man aged 35 to 55 in good health and CMV-seropositive. CDR3 loop: CATSRERGRTYEQYF. The CDR3, as DNA: TGTGCCACCAGCAGAGAGAGGGGGCGCACCTACGAGCAGTACTTC.